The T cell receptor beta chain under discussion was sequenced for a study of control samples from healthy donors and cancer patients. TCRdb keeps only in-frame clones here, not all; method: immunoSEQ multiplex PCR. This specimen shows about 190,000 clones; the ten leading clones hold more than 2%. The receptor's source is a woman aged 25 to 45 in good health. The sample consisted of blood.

The CDR3 bases are TGTGCCACCAGCAGTAGACAGGGGTCTGGAAACACCATATATTTT. Protein sequence: CATSSRQGSGNTIYF. V usage is TRBV15 and J usage is TRBJ1-3; TRBD1 matches at 8 bases. The CDR3 loop spans 15 amino acids. V was pared by 3 bases and J by 1 base, with 2 bases of the junction left unmatched. From germline, CDR1 is LNHNV and CDR2 YYDKDF (reference sequence).